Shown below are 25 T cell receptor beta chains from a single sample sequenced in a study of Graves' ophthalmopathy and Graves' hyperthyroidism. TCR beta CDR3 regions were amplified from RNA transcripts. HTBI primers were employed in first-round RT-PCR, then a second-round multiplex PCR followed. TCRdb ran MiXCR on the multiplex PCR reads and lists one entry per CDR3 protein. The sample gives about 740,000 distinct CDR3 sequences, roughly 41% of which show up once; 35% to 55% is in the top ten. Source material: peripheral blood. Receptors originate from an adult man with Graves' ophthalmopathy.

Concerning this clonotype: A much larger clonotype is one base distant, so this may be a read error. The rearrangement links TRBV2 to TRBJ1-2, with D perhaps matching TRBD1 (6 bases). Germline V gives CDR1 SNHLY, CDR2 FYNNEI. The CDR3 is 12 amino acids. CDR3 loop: CASSEGGRGYAF. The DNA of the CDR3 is TGTGCCAGCAGTGAAGGGGGGCGTGGCTACGCCTTC.

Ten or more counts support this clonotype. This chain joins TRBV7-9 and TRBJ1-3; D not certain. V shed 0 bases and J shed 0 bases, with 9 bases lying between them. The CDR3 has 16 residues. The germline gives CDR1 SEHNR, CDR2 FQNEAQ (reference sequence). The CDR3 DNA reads TGTGCCAGCAGCTTAGCTCCGTACACCTCTGGAAACACCATATATTTT. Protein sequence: CASSLAPYTSGNTIYF. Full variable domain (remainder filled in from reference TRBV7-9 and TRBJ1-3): DTGVSQNPRHKITKRGQNVTFRCDPISEHNRLYWYRQTLGQGPEFLTYFQNEAQLEKSRLLSDRFSAERPKGSFSTLEIQRTEQGDSAMYLCASSLAPYTSGNTIYFGEGSWLTVV.

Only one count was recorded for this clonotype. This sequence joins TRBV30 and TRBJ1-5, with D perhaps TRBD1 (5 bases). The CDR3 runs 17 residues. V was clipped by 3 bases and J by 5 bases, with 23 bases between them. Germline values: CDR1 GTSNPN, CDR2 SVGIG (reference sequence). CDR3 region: CAWSNLQGVGLYQPQHF. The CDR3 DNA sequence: TGTGCCTGGAGCAACCTGCAGGGCGTAGGCTTATATCAGCCCCAGCATTTT.

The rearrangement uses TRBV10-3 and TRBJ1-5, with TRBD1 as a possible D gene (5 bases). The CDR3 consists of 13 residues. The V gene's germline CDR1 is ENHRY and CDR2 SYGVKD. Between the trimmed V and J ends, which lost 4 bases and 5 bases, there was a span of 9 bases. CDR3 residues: CAISGDGDQPQHF. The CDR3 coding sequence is TGTGCCATCAGTGGGGACGGTGATCAGCCCCAGCATTTT.

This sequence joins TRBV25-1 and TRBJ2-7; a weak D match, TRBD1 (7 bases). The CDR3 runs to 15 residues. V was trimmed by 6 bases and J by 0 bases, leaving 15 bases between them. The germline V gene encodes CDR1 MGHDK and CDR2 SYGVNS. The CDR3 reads CASSQGGPSSYEQYF. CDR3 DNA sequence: TGTGCCAGCAGCCAGGGGGGCCCGAGCTCCTACGAGCAGTACTTC.

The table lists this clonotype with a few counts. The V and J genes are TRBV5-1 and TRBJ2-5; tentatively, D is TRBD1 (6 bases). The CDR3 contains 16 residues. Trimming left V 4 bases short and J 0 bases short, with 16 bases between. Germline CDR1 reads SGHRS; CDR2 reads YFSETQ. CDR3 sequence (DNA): TGCGCCAGCAGCCGTTATGGACAGCTAAACCAAGAGACCCAGTACTTC. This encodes CASSRYGQLNQETQYF.

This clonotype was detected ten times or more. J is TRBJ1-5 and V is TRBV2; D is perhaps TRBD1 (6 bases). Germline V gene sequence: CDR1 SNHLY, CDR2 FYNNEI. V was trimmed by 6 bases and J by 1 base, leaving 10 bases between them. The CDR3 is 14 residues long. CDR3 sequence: CASRDSRSNQPQHF. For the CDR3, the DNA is TGTGCCAGCAGGGACAGTCGGAGCAATCAGCCCCAGCATTTT. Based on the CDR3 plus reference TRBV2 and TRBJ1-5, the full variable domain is EPEVTQTPSHQVTQMGQEVILRCVPISNHLYFYWYRQILGQKVEFLVSFYNNEISEKSEIFDDQFSVERPDGSNFTLKIRSTKLEDSAMYFCASRDSRSNQPQHFGDGTRLSIL.

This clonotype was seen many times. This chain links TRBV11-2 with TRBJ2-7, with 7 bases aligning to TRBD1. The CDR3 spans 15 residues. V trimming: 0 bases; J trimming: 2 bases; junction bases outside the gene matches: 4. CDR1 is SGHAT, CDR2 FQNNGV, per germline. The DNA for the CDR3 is TGTGCCAGCAGCTTAGATCAGGGACAGACCTACGAGCAGTACTTC. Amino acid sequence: CASSLDQGQTYEQYF.

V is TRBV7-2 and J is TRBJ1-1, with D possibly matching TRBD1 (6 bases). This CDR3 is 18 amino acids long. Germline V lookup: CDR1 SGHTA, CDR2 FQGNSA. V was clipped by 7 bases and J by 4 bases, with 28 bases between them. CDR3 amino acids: CASTKLLAPGGLITEAFF. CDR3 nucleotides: TGTGCCAGCACCAAACTTTTGGCCCCCGGGGGGCTGATCACTGAAGCTTTCTTT. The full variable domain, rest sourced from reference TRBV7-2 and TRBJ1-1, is GAGVSQSPSNKVTEKGKDVELRCDPISGHTALYWYRQSLGQGLEFLIYFQGNSAPDKSGLPSDRFSAERTGGSVSTLTIQRTQQEDSAVYLCASTKLLAPGGLITEAFFGQGTRLTVV.

The CDR3 sequence is CSVELGGGYTF. In DNA form, the CDR3 reads TGCAGCGTTGAACTGGGGGGGGGCTACACCTTC. This chain joins TRBV29-1 and TRBJ1-2; a weak D match, TRBD1 (5 bases). The CDR3 extends over 11 amino acids. V lost 2 bases and J 8 bases, leaving 9 bases between the germline ends. The germline CDR1 and CDR2 sequences are SQVTM and ANQGSEA.

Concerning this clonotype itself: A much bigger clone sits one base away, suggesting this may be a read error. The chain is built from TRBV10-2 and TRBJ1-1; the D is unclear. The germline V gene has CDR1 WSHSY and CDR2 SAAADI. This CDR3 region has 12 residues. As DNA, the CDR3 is TGCGCCAGCAGTGCAGCGAACACTGAAGCTCTCTTT. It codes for CASSAANTEALF.

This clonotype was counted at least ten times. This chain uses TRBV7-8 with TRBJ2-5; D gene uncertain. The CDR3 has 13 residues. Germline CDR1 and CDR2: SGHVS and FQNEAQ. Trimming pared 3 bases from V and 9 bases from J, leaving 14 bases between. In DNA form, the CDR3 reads TGTGCCAGCAGCTTCGGTATGCCAGCCGCCCAGTACTTC. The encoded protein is CASSFGMPAAQYF.

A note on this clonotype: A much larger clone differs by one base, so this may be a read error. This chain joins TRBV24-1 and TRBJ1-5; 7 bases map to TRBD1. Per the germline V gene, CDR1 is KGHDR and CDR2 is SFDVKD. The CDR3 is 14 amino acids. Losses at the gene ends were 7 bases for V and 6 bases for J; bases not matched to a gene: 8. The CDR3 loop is CATSGGQEGQPQHF. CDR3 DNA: TGTGCCACCAGCGGCGGACAGGAGGGTCAGCCCCAGCATTTT.

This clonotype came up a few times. Written as DNA, the CDR3 is TGTGCCAGCAGTTTTCTCAGGGGTGGCCAAGAGACCCAGTACTTC. Amino acid sequence: CASSFLRGGQETQYF. V usage is TRBV25-1 and J usage is TRBJ2-5, with TRBD1 as a possible D gene (6 bases). Trimming stripped 5 bases from V and 1 base from J, with 14 bases between. The CDR3 has 15 residues. The germline V gene has CDR1 MGHDK and CDR2 SYGVNS.

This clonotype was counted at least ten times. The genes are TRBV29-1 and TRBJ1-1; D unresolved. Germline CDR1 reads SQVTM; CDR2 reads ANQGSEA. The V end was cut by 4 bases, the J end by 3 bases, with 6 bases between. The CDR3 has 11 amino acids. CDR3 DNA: TGCAGCGTTGTGGTAGACACTGAAGCTTTCTTT. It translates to CSVVVDTEAFF.

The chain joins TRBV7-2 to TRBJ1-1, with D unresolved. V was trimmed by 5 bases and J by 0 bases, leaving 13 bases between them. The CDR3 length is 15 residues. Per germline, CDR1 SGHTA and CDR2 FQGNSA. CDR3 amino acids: CASSPPGFLNTEAFF. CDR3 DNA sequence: TGTGCCAGCAGCCCGCCCGGGTTCTTGAACACTGAAGCTTTCTTT.

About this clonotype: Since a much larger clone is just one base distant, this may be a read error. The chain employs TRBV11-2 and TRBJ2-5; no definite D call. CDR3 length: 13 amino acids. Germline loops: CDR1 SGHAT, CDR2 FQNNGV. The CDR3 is CASSQDREEAQYF. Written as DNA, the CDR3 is TGTGCCAGCAGCCAAGACCGAGAAGAGGCCCAGTACTTC.

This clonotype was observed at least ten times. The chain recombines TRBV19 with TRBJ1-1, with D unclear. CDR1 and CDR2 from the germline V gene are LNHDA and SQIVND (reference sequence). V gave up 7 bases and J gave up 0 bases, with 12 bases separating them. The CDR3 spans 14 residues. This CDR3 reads CASTTSKMNTEAFF. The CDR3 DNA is TGTGCCAGTACCACTTCAAAAATGAACACTGAAGCTTTCTTT.

The CDR3 sequence: CASSFGQGGRETQYF. In nucleotides, the CDR3 is TGTGCCAGCAGCTTCGGACAGGGGGGCAGGGAGACCCAGTACTTC. The V gene is TRBV7-9, the J gene TRBJ2-7, with 10 bases aligning to TRBD1. The end of the DNA aligns better with TRBJ2-5, so the J call may be wrong. The CDR3 sequence is 15 residues long. Germline values: CDR1 SEHNR, CDR2 FQNEAQ (reference sequence).

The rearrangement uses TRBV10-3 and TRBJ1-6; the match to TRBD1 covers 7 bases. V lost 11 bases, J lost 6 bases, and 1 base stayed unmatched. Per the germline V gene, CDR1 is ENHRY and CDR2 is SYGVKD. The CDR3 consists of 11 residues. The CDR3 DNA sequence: TGTGCCTCAGGGGGTAATTCACCCCTCCACTTT. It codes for CASGGNSPLHF.

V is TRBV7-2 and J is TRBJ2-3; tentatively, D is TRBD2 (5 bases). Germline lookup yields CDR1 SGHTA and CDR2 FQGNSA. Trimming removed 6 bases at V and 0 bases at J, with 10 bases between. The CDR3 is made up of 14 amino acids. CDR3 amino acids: CASRSGSSTDTQYF. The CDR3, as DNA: TGTGCCAGCAGAAGCGGATCTAGCACAGATACGCAGTATTTT.

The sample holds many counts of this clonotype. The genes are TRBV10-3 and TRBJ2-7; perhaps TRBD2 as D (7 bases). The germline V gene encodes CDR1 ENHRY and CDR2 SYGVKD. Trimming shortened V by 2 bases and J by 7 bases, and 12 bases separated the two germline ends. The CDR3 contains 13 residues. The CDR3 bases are TGTGCCATCAGTGAGGGGGGGGGGCCTGAGCAGTACTTC. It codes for CAISEGGGPEQYF.

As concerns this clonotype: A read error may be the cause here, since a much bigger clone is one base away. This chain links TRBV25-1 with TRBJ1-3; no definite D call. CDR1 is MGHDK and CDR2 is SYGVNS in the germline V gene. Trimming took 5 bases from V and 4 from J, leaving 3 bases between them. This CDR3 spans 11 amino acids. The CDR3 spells CASSIGNTIYF. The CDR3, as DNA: TGTGCCAGCAGTATCGGAAACACCATATATTTT.

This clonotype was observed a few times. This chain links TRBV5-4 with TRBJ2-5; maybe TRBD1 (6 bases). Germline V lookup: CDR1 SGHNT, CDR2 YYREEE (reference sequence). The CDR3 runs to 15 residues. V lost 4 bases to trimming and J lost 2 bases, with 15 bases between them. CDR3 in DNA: TGTGCCAGCAGCCCGAAGGGCGGACAGCAAGAGACCCAGTACTTC. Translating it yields CASSPKGGQQETQYF. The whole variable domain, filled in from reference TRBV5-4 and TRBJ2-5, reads ETGVTQSPTHLIKTRGQQVTLRCSSQSGHNTVSWYQQALGQGPQFIFQYYREEENGRGNFPPRFSGLQFPNYSSELNVNALELDDSALYLCASSPKGGQQETQYFGPGTRLLVL.

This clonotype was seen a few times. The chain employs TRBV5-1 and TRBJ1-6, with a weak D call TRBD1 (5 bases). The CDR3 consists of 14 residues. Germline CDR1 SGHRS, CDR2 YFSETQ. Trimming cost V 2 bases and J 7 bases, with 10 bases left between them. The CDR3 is CASSFRVPNSPLHF. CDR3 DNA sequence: TGCGCCAGCAGCTTCAGGGTTCCCAATTCACCCCTCCACTTT.